This T cell receptor (beta chain) was captured by sequencing in a study of T cells in Graves' hyperthyroidism and ophthalmopathy. RNA transcripts yielded amplified TCR beta CDR3 regions. TCR CDR3 regions were first amplified by RT-PCR with HTBI primers. TCRdb re-called the multiplex PCR reads through MiXCR, storing one row per CDR3 protein. The data contain roughly 150,000 distinct CDR3 sequences, 9.4% of them seen just once; the ten biggest clones take up approximately 20%. The CDR3 totals 14 residues. Trimming removed 7 bases at V and 0 bases at J, with 9 bases between. Looked up from germline, CDR1 is LGHDT and CDR2 is YNNKEL (reference sequence). This clonotype was seen ten or more times. Its target is not known. Broader study findings: Ophthalmopathy was identified by the model a median approximately six months ahead of onset.

The chain has TRBV3-1 and TRBJ2-2; weak D call: TRBD1 (5 bases). The receptor was isolated from a woman aged 18-29 years with Graves' hyperthyroidism that later progressed to Graves' ophthalmopathy. The sample taken for sequencing was blood. CDR3 sequence: CASKDNANTGELFF. CDR3 DNA sequence: TGTGCCAGCAAGGACAACGCGAACACCGGGGAGCTGTTTTTT.